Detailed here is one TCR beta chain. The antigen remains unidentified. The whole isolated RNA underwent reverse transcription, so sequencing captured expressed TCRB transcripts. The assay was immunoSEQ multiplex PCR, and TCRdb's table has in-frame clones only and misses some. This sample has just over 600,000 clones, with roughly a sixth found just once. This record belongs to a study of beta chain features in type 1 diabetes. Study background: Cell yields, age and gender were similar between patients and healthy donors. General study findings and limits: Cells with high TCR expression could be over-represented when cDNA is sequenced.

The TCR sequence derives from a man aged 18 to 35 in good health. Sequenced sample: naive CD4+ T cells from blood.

CDR3 residues: CAWSYSGGFSYEQYF. Here the CDR3 DNA reads TGTGCCTGGAGTTATAGCGGGGGATTCTCCTACGAGCAGTACTTC. The chain couples TRBV30 to TRBJ2-7, with 9 bases matching TRBD2. CDR1 is GTSNPN, CDR2 SVGIG, per germline (reference sequence). J lost 0 bases, V lost 2 bases, and 5 bases had no gene match. CDR3 length: 15 residues.